Listed here are 23 T cell receptor beta chains from one sample, sequenced in a study of T cell clonality in common variable immunodeficiency. Broader study findings: Reportedly, TCR beta sequences from common variable immunodeficiency showed fewer deletions and N-nucleotide insertions.

These TCRs' antigens remain unknown. Some clones are missing from TCRdb's copy, which holds only in-frame ones; the method was immunoSEQ multiplex PCR. The sample yields over 25,000 clones, without any singletons. Sequenced sample: peripheral blood mononuclear cells. The receptors stem from a human donor with common variable immunodeficiency.

CDR3 region: CAKNRADYSNQPQHF. The part of the CDR3 DNA that was read is TGTGCCAAAAACAGGGCCGATTATAGCAATCAGCCC. The chain uses TRBV6-2 or TRBV6-3 and TRBJ1-5; TRBD1 is a possible D gene (6 bases). With the read ending 3 residues before the CDR3 end, the germline J gene is used to fill in that end. The CDR3 sequence is 15 residues long. Germline CDR1 and CDR2: MNHEY and SVGEGT. V shed 10 bases and J shed 0 bases, with 16 bases lying between them.

The CDR3 is CASGYKSGNTEAFF. The sequenced part of the CDR3 DNA is TGTGCCAGCGGATACAAAAGCGGGAACACTGAA. This rearrangement joins TRBV7-2 to TRBJ1-1, with no clear D. The read finishes 3 residues shy of the CDR3 end, and the germline J gene is used to complete it. Germline-derived CDR1 and CDR2 are SGHTA and FQGNSA. V lost 8 bases, J lost 1 base, and 14 bases lay in between. The CDR3 covers 14 residues.

The table lists this clone with a few counts. Its ends do not fully match the called genes, so a read error is possible. Read data end 3 residues before the CDR3 end; the end is taken from the germline J gene. The chain uses TRBV18 and TRBJ2-6; D is undetermined. The CDR3 covers 16 residues. Germline V CDR1 and CDR2: KGHSH, LQKENI. CDR3 DNA (partial): TGTGCCGGCTCACCACCGAGCATCTCTGGGGCCAACGTC. This codes for CAGSPPSISGANV. The CDR3 reads in full as CAGSPPSISGANVLTF.

Only a few counts were recorded for this clone. The CDR3 end falls 3 residues outside the read, so it is completed with the germline J gene. This chain joins TRBV18 and TRBJ2-2; 8 bases match TRBD1. Germline lookup yields CDR1 KGHSH and CDR2 LQKENI. Losses at the gene ends were 5 bases for V and 4 bases for J; bases not matched to a gene: 6. This CDR3 is built from 15 residues. The CDR3: CASSLTGAPTGELFF. The covered CDR3 bases are TGTGCCAGCTCATTGACAGGGGCCCCCACCGGGGAG. Looking up the rest from reference TRBV18 and TRBJ2-2 gives the full variable domain: NAGVMQNPRHLVRRRGQEARLRCSPMKGHSHVYWYRQLPEEGLKFMVYLQKENIIDESGMPKERFSAEFPKEGPSILRIQQVVRGDSAAYFCASSLTGAPTGELFFGEGSRLTVL.

About this clone itself: The read ends 3 residues early relative to the CDR3; the germline J gene fills the gap. The chain recombines TRBV6-1 with TRBJ2-1, with a weak D call TRBD2 (7 bases). The germline V gene encodes CDR1 MNHNS and CDR2 SASEGT. CDR3 length: 14 amino acids. Trimming took 3 bases from V and 4 from J, leaving 10 bases between them. The CDR3 sequence: CASSDRGGYNEQFF. The CDR3 bases that were read are TGTGCCAGCAGTGACAGGGGAGGGTACAATGAG.

This clone was seen a handful of times. From the germline J gene comes the end of the CDR3, since the read stops 3 residues before it. The rearrangement uses TRBV7-3 and TRBJ2-3; TRBD2 matches 10 bases. V lost 4 bases to trimming and J lost 6 bases; unmatched junction nucleotides: 4. The CDR3 extends over 14 amino acids. Germline CDR1 and CDR2: SGHTA and FQGTGA. The covered CDR3 bases are TGTGCCAGCAGCTCAAGCGGGGGGGTCGATACG. Encoded protein: CASSSSGGVDT. The whole CDR3 reads CASSSSGGVDTQYF. The full variable domain, completed using reference TRBV7-3 and TRBJ2-3, is GAGVSQTPSNKVTEKGKYVELRCDPISGHTALYWYRQSLGQGPEFLIYFQGTGAADDSGLPNDRFFAVRPEGSVSTLKIQRTERGDSAVYLCASSSSGGVDTQYFGPGTRLTVL.

This clone occurred a few times. The missing CDR3 end, 3 residues past where the read stops, is filled in from the germline J gene. The chain uses TRBV7-9 and TRBJ2-1; D perhaps matches TRBD1 (6 bases). CDR1 is SEHNR, CDR2 FQNEAQ, per germline (reference sequence). The CDR3 has 15 residues. V was cut by 2 bases and J by 8 bases, with 16 bases left in between. CDR3 DNA (partial): TGTGCCAGCAGCTTAAACTCAGGGGCGTTCGATGAG. Translation: CASSLNSGAFDE. The CDR3 in its entirety is CASSLNSGAFDEQFF.

A word on this clone: The sequence runs out 3 residues before the end of the CDR3; the remainder is reconstructed from the germline J gene. The genes are TRBV7-9 and TRBJ2-2, with 8 bases identical to TRBD1. The V and J ends lost 1 base and 5 bases, in that order; junction bases with no gene match: 3. The CDR3 spans 15 residues. Germline V gene sequence: CDR1 SEHNR, CDR2 FQNEAQ (reference sequence). CDR3 DNA, as far as it was read: TGTGCCAGCAGCTTAGTACGGACAGGGACCGGGGAG. It specifies CASSLVRTGTGE. The whole CDR3 protein reads CASSLVRTGTGELFF. Looking up the rest from reference TRBV7-9 and TRBJ2-2 gives the full variable domain: DTGVSQNPRHKITKRGQNVTFRCDPISEHNRLYWYRQTLGQGPEFLTYFQNEAQLEKSRLLSDRFSAERPKGSFSTLEIQRTEQGDSAMYLCASSLVRTGTGELFFGEGSRLTVL.

This clone was seen more than once but under ten times. Read sequence stops 3 residues before the CDR3 end, and the germline J gene provides the missing end. The chain links TRBV7-2 to TRBJ1-5; D is perhaps TRBD1 (6 bases). The V gene lost 2 bases and the J gene lost 4 bases, with 9 bases spanning the gap. The CDR3 runs to 14 residues. Germline V lookup: CDR1 SGHTA, CDR2 FQGNSA. The DNA read from the CDR3 is TGTGCCAGCAGCTTACGAGGGGGAAATCAGCCC. It translates to CASSLRGGNQP. The complete CDR3 protein is CASSLRGGNQPQHF.

This clone was observed many times. CDR3 sequence reads: CASSLLARAGNTIYF. The covered CDR3 bases are TGTGCCAGCAGCTTATTAGCCAGGGCTGGAAACACC. The chain carries TRBV7-9 and TRBJ1-3, with D perhaps TRBD1 (5 bases). The read finishes 3 residues shy of the CDR3 end, and the germline J gene is used to complete it. The CDR3 consists of 15 residues. The V gene lost 2 bases and the J gene lost 2 bases, with 10 bases spanning the gap. Per the germline V gene, CDR1 is SEHNR and CDR2 is FQNEAQ (reference sequence).

This clone is medium-sized. With the read ending 3 residues before the CDR3 end, the germline J gene is used to fill in that end. Other DNA sequences in this specimen translate into the identical CDR3. The gene calls are TRBV7-3 and TRBJ2-3; 7 nucleotides line up with TRBD1. CDR1 is SGHTA, CDR2 FQGTGA, per germline. The CDR3 contains 14 residues. J was trimmed by 2 bases and V by 4 bases; bases with no gene match: 3. CDR3 protein: CASSSGQSTDTQYF. The sequenced CDR3 bases are TGTGCCAGCAGCTCGGGACAGTCCACAGATACG.

This clone has a handful of counts. The read ends 3 residues early relative to the CDR3; the germline J gene fills the gap. The genes are TRBV7-2 and TRBJ1-4; D might be TRBD1 (5 bases). The CDR3 length is 14 residues. The ends were cut back, 6 bases at V and 7 bases at J, with 15 bases in the middle. CDR1 is SGHTA and CDR2 is FQGNSA in the germline V gene. This chain's CDR3 is CASRPGHRSEKLFF. Incomplete CDR3 DNA: TGTGCCAGCAGGCCAGGGCATCGCAGTGAAAAA.

Points on this clone: The CDR3 end is not reached by the read, which stops 3 residues before it; the germline J gene fills it in. The V call is TRBV7-3, the J call TRBJ2-3; 10 bases line up with TRBD1. Germline CDR1 is SGHTA and CDR2 is FQGTGA. The CDR3 is 14 residues long. V was pared by 3 bases and J by 4 bases, with 1 base of the junction left unmatched. CDR3 loop: CASSLTGGADTQYF. CDR3 DNA, as far as it was read: TGTGCCAGCAGCTTGACAGGGGGCGCAGATACG.

As to this clone: The read finishes 3 residues shy of the CDR3 end, and the germline J gene is used to complete it. This chain joins TRBV11-2 and TRBJ2-1; 10 bases agree with TRBD2. From germline, CDR1 is SGHAT and CDR2 FQNNGV. Trimming removed 3 bases from V and 7 bases from J; junction bases left unmatched: 3. This CDR3 is 14 amino acids long. The CDR3 sequence is CASSFGLAENEQFF. The DNA read from the CDR3 is TGTGCCAGCAGCTTTGGACTAGCGGAGAATGAG.

The sample holds a few counts of this clone. The read ends 3 residues shy of where the CDR3 ends; the end is completed using the germline J gene. V and J are TRBV11-2 and TRBJ1-1; D not resolved. This CDR3 is built from 14 residues. The V end lost 0 bases, the J end lost 4 bases, and 9 bases lay between the germline ends. Germline CDR1 reads SGHAT; CDR2 reads FQNNGV. CDR3 bases read: TGTGCCAGCAGCTTAGAGACAAGGGCCACTGAA. This encodes CASSLETRATE. The complete CDR3 protein is CASSLETRATEAFF.

This clone was picked up a small number of times. The missing CDR3 end, 3 residues past where the read stops, is filled in from the germline J gene. The chain couples TRBV30 to TRBJ1-3; D is perhaps TRBD1 (5 bases). The CDR3 contains 14 residues. Germline values: CDR1 GTSNPN, CDR2 SVGIG (reference sequence). Trimming took 0 bases from V and 1 from J, leaving 7 bases between them. This chain's CDR3 is CAWSVPGSGNTIYF. The part of the CDR3 DNA that was read is TGTGCCTGGAGTGTACCAGGGTCTGGAAACACC.

This clone was seen at least ten times. The CDR3 goes on 3 residues after the read ends, and that part is filled in from the germline J gene. V usage is TRBV7-9 and J usage is TRBJ1-1, with D possibly being TRBD1 (5 bases). CDR3 length: 14 amino acids. Germline V gives CDR1 SEHNR, CDR2 FQNEAQ (reference sequence). V gave up 3 bases and J gave up 5 bases, with 13 bases separating them. CDR3 sequence reads: CASSLAGRYTEAFF. CDR3 bases read: TGTGCCAGCAGCTTGGCAGGGAGATATACTGAA. Based on the CDR3 plus reference TRBV7-9 and TRBJ1-1, the full variable domain is DTGVSQNPRHKITKRGQNVTFRCDPISEHNRLYWYRQTLGQGPEFLTYFQNEAQLEKSRLLSDRFSAERPKGSFSTLEIQRTEQGDSAMYLCASSLAGRYTEAFFGQGTRLTVV.

Turning to this clone: The sequence runs out 3 residues before the end of the CDR3; the remainder is reconstructed from the germline J gene. The chain uses TRBV19 and TRBJ2-5, with 10 bases fitting TRBD1. Germline lookup yields CDR1 LNHDA and CDR2 SQIVND (reference sequence). V lost 10 bases to trimming and J lost 5 bases; unmatched junction nucleotides: 10. The CDR3 totals 14 residues. CDR3 amino acids: CATRMTGGGETQYF. The sequenced part of the CDR3 DNA is TGTGCCACCCGCATGACAGGGGGCGGGGAGACC.

Many counts were recorded for this clone. Coverage ceases 3 residues before the CDR3 finishes, and the germline J gene fills in the end. The V and J genes are TRBV7-2 and TRBJ2-1; 10 positions match TRBD1. V shed 6 bases and J 4 bases; nucleotides not matched to a gene: 6. The CDR3 has 15 amino acids. The germline V gene encodes CDR1 SGHTA and CDR2 FQGNSA. CDR3 DNA (partial): TGTGCCAGCAGAGCCGACAGGGGGCTTTACAATGAG. This codes for CASRADRGLYNE. The whole CDR3 protein reads CASRADRGLYNEQFF.

Turning to this clone: Coverage ceases 3 residues before the CDR3 finishes, and the germline J gene fills in the end. The chain has TRBV19 and TRBJ2-5, with 13 bases identical to TRBD2. Per germline, CDR1 LNHDA and CDR2 SQIVND (reference sequence). V shed 5 bases, J shed 7 bases, and the junction held 4 bases outside the gene matches. The CDR3 contains 14 residues. The CDR3 bases that were read are TGTGCCAGTAGTCCGGGACTAGCGGGGACGACC. Translation: CASSPGLAGTT. The full CDR3 protein is CASSPGLAGTTQYF.

This clone has only a few counts. The read is 3 residues too short to cover the CDR3 end, so that end is filled in from the germline J gene. This chain connects TRBV19 to TRBJ1-5; TRBD1 aligns across 7 bases. CDR1 LNHDA and CDR2 SQIVND come from the germline V gene (reference sequence). V was clipped by 6 bases and J by 0 bases; unmatched bases: 11. This CDR3 has 17 amino acids. The CDR3 loop is CASRFWDRDFSNQPQHF. Partial CDR3 DNA: TGTGCCAGTAGGTTCTGGGACAGAGACTTTAGCAATCAGCCC.

This clone showed up just a few times. The CDR3 end falls 3 residues outside the read, so it is completed with the germline J gene. This chain joins TRBV5-1 and TRBJ1-4, with TRBD1 identical over 7 bases. V dropped 7 bases and J dropped 8; count of bases not matched to a gene: 8. CDR3 length: 13 residues. Germline loops: CDR1 SGHRS, CDR2 YFSETQ. The CDR3 loop is CASHTGEGEKLFF. The sequenced part of the CDR3 DNA is TGCGCCAGCCATACAGGGGAGGGCGAAAAA.

There are many counts of this clone. The observed sequence ends 3 residues before the CDR3 terminus, with the missing tail filled in from the germline J gene. The chain recombines TRBV7-6 with TRBJ2-1; 9 nucleotides align to TRBD2. CDR1 is SGHVS, CDR2 FNYEAQ, per germline. The CDR3 extends over 17 amino acids. V was pared by 5 bases and J by 8 bases, with 16 bases of the junction left unmatched. The CDR3 is CASSHGTSLTDGDEQFF. Partial CDR3 DNA: TGTGCCAGCAGCCACGGGACTAGCCTAACTGATGGCGATGAG.